These 30 T cell receptor beta chains originate from one sample sequenced in a study of shared clonotypes between healthy human individuals. The protocol was immunoSEQ multiplex PCR, while the TCRdb copy is restricted to in-frame clones and leaves out a portion. The sample lists more than 2 million clones; 85% to 95% were seen once. The sequenced sample was naive CD4+ T cells sorted from blood. Subset reported: CD45RA+ positively selected. These receptors all come from a man younger than 30 in good health.

The chain employs TRBV5-1 and TRBJ2-2, with a possible D match to TRBD1 (5 bases). Germline CDR1 SGHRS, CDR2 YFSETQ. The CDR3 loop spans 16 amino acids. The V end lost 4 bases, the J end lost 4 bases, and 17 bases lay between the germline ends. The DNA for the CDR3 is TGCGCCAGCAGCATTGGACACCCAACGGGCACCGGGGAGCTGTTTTTT. It yields the protein CASSIGHPTGTGELFF.

The DNA for the CDR3 is TGTGCCAGCAGTGAGGTGGTAGGGTCCTACGAGCAGTACTTC. Its translation: CASSEVVGSYEQYF. The chain couples TRBV2 to TRBJ2-7, with D hard to call. The germline V gene encodes CDR1 SNHLY and CDR2 FYNNEI. The CDR3 runs 14 residues. Trimming pared 3 bases from V and 1 base from J, leaving 10 bases between.

The chain recombines TRBV30 with TRBJ1-2; 9 bases fit TRBD1. The V gene's germline CDR1 is GTSNPN and CDR2 SVGIG (reference sequence). CDR3 length equals 13 residues. The junction had 6 bases not matched to a gene; V was cut back by 3 bases and J by 7 bases. Written as DNA, the CDR3 is TGTGCCTGGAGAGCTAACAGGGGGCTTGGCTACACCTTC. This sequence encodes CAWRANRGLGYTF.

The chain uses TRBV7-9 and TRBJ2-5, with 7 bases matching TRBD1. The V gene's germline CDR1 is SEHNR and CDR2 FQNEAQ (reference sequence). This CDR3 spans 13 amino acids. After removal of 4 bases from V and 5 bases from J, the junction contained 4 bases not matched to a gene. The CDR3 protein is CASSSTGKETQYF. Here the CDR3 DNA reads TGTGCCAGCAGCTCGACAGGGAAGGAGACCCAGTACTTC.

V usage is TRBV25-1 and J usage is TRBJ2-1, with TRBD2 identical over 10 bases. The CDR3 loop spans 15 amino acids. V trimming: 5 bases; J trimming: 1 base; junction bases outside the gene matches: 2. The germline gives CDR1 MGHDK, CDR2 SYGVNS. In DNA, the CDR3 is TGTGCCAGCAGTAGCGGGGGGGTGTCCTACAATGAGCAGTTCTTC. This codes for CASSSGGVSYNEQFF. The full variable domain, completed using reference TRBV25-1 and TRBJ2-1, is EADIYQTPRYLVIGTGKKITLECSQTMGHDKMYWYQQDPGMELHLIHYSYGVNSTEKGDLSSESTVSRIRTEHFPLTLESARPSHTSQYLCASSSGGVSYNEQFFGPGTRLTVL.

This rearrangement joins TRBV27 to TRBJ2-4, with D unresolved. The V and J ends lost 6 bases and 6 bases respectively, with 15 bases between them. Germline V gene sequence: CDR1 MNHEY, CDR2 SMNVEV (reference sequence). This CDR3 spans 14 amino acids. The CDR3 protein is CASSPLAYSNIQYF. The CDR3 nucleotides read TGTGCCAGCAGCCCTCTGGCGTATTCAAACATTCAGTACTTC.

The rearrangement uses TRBV30 and TRBJ2-4; no firm D call. The CDR3 runs 15 residues. Germline V gene data show CDR1 as GTSNPN and CDR2 as SVGIG (reference sequence). V lost 0 bases and J lost 0, with 9 bases in between. CDR3 region: CAWSVGSIAKNIQYF. The CDR3 DNA sequence: TGTGCCTGGAGTGTTGGCTCGATAGCCAAAAACATTCAGTACTTC.

This sequence joins TRBV5-1 and TRBJ1-4, with TRBD1 matching over 10 bases. This CDR3 is 13 amino acids long. The V gene's germline CDR1 is SGHRS and CDR2 YFSETQ. J lost 6 bases, V lost 5 bases, and 1 base had no gene match. This chain's CDR3 is CASRDRGYEKLFF. The CDR3, as DNA: TGCGCCAGCAGGGACAGGGGGTATGAAAAACTGTTTTTT.

The chain has TRBV5-1 and TRBJ1-4, with D possibly being TRBD1 (6 bases). The germline V and J ends were trimmed by 6 bases and 0 bases, with 12 bases remaining between them. CDR3 length: 15 residues. The germline V gene has CDR1 SGHRS and CDR2 YFSETQ. The CDR3 DNA is TGCGCCAGCAAACAGGGTACGACAACTAATGAAAAACTGTTTTTT. It specifies CASKQGTTTNEKLFF.

Concerning this clone: The junction shows a germline mismatch at one end, possibly a read error. The chain is built from TRBV7-7 and TRBJ2-7; possible D gene TRBD2, 6 bases. From germline, CDR1 is SSHAT and CDR2 FNYEAQ (reference sequence). The CDR3 is 15 amino acids. The CDR3 nucleotides are TGTGCTAGCAGCCCTGCTCTAGCGAGAACCTACGAGCAGTACTTC. Translation: CASSPALARTYEQYF.

The chain is built from TRBV7-9 and TRBJ1-3; TRBD1 matches at 7 bases. Per germline, CDR1 SEHNR and CDR2 FQNEAQ (reference sequence). The CDR3 has 15 amino acids. V shed 0 bases, J shed 5 bases, and the junction held 4 bases outside the gene matches. CDR3 protein: CASSLALTGRNTIYF. The CDR3 DNA is TGTGCCAGCAGCTTAGCTTTGACAGGGAGAAACACCATATATTTT.

The chain couples TRBV4-3 to TRBJ2-2; D possibly corresponds to TRBD2 (6 bases). There are 20 residues in the CDR3. With 1 base removed from V and 0 bases from J, the gap between germline ends came to 21 bases. The germline CDR1 and CDR2 sequences are LGHNA and YSLEER. CDR3: CASSQAPAGTSPANTGELFF. The CDR3 DNA reads as TGCGCCAGCAGCCAAGCCCCCGCCGGGACTTCCCCCGCGAACACCGGGGAGCTGTTTTTT.

The table lists this clone with a count of one. This chain links TRBV29-1 with TRBJ2-3; D gene ambiguous. The CDR3 covers 13 residues. CDR1 and CDR2 (germline): SQVTM, ANQGSEA. Trimming removed 4 bases from V and 3 bases from J, with 11 bases in between. In DNA, the CDR3 is TGCAGCGTTGCCCTTCTCCGTACAGATACGCAGTATTTT. It encodes CSVALLRTDTQYF.

V is TRBV2 and J is TRBJ1-1; D gene unclear. CDR3 length: 16 residues. The germline V gene has CDR1 SNHLY and CDR2 FYNNEI. Trimming pared 5 bases from V and 8 bases from J, leaving 24 bases between. CDR3 amino acids: CASSLRKPGQRGEAFF. In DNA form, the CDR3 reads TGTGCCAGCAGTCTTAGGAAGCCAGGCCAACGCGGAGAAGCTTTCTTT.

The chain has TRBV12-5 and TRBJ1-2; D is unresolved. V was clipped by 5 bases and J by 6 bases, with 13 bases between them. CDR3 length equals 13 residues. Looked up from germline, CDR1 is LGHNT and CDR2 is FRNRAP. CDR3 sequence: CASGPRTENGYTF. In DNA, the CDR3 is TGTGCTAGTGGTCCCCGGACTGAAAATGGCTACACCTTC.

The chain carries TRBV6-1 and TRBJ1-6; a possible D gene is TRBD1 (5 bases). Trimming shortened V by 4 bases and J by 6 bases, and 13 bases separated the two germline ends. Germline CDR1 MNHNS, CDR2 SASEGT. The CDR3 is 15 residues long. For the CDR3, the DNA is TGTGCCAGCAGTGCCGCCGGGGCAGGTAATTCACCCCTCCACTTT. This sequence encodes CASSAAGAGNSPLHF.

This chain connects TRBV19 to TRBJ2-7, with D possibly matching TRBD1 (6 bases). Germline CDR1 LNHDA, CDR2 SQIVND (reference sequence). The CDR3 runs 12 residues. The V end lost 7 bases, the J end lost 6 bases, and 13 bases lay between the germline ends. In DNA, the CDR3 is TGTGCCAGTACCAACAGGGTAGGCGAGCAGTACTTC. Translating gives CASTNRVGEQYF.

V is TRBV30 and J is TRBJ2-2, with 9 bases that match TRBD1. Germline trimming cut 1 base from V and 6 bases from J; bases unmatched to any gene: 9. Germline-derived CDR1 and CDR2 are GTSNPN and SVGIG (reference sequence). CDR3 length: 16 amino acids. CDR3 protein: CAWSDPGTGRPGELFF. In DNA, the CDR3 is TGTGCCTGGAGTGACCCAGGGACAGGGCGTCCCGGGGAGCTGTTTTTT.

The chain has TRBV5-1 and TRBJ1-1, with 7 positions matching TRBD1. This CDR3 has 17 amino acids. Germline loops: CDR1 SGHRS, CDR2 YFSETQ. The J segment lost 5 bases and the V segment lost 4 bases, leaving 17 bases of the junction unmatched. The CDR3 reads CASSPGGFGTVSTEAFF. The CDR3 region has the DNA TGCGCCAGCAGCCCGGGGGGCTTTGGGACAGTGTCGACTGAAGCTTTCTTT.

CDR3 sequence reads: CASTPFGPTGELFF. The CDR3 DNA reads TGTGCCAGTACCCCATTTGGTCCCACCGGGGAGCTGTTTTTT. The V and J genes are TRBV19 and TRBJ2-2; D is undetermined. The CDR3 runs 14 residues. V was pared by 7 bases and J by 4 bases, with 13 bases between. Germline CDR1 is LNHDA and CDR2 is SQIVND (reference sequence).

This chain connects TRBV18 to TRBJ2-5; 9 bases line up with TRBD2. V shed 4 bases and J 2 bases; nucleotides not matched to a gene: 14. The CDR3 is made up of 18 amino acids. CDR1 and CDR2 (germline): KGHSH, LQKENI. CDR3 in DNA: TGTGCCAGCTCACTCGACTCGCCCCTAGCGGGATTACAAGAGACCCAGTACTTC. Amino acids: CASSLDSPLAGLQETQYF.

This chain uses TRBV21-1 with TRBJ2-3; whether TRBD1, the table's D call, matches the DNA was not checked. TRBV21-1 constitutes a pseudogene. The CDR3 runs 17 residues. The CDR3 DNA follows: TGTGCCAGCAGCAAAGTTAAGCTGGACAGGGGGGCAGATACGCAGTATTTT. Residues: CASSKVKLDRGADTQYF.

This chain links TRBV7-8 with TRBJ2-6; D gene unclear. CDR3 length equals 13 residues. The V end lost 6 bases, the J end lost 0 bases, and 3 bases lay between the germline ends. Per the germline V gene, CDR1 is SGHVS and CDR2 is FQNEAQ. The CDR3 nucleotides read TGTGCCAGCAGACCCTCTGGGGCCAACGTCCTGACTTTC. Its translation is CASRPSGANVLTF.

The chain carries TRBV13 and TRBJ2-2, with 8 bases fitting TRBD1. The ends lost 3 bases at V and 4 bases at J; junction bases unmatched: 10. Per germline, CDR1 PRHDT and CDR2 FYEKMQ (reference sequence). This CDR3 contains 17 residues. The CDR3, as DNA: TGTGCCAGCAGCTTTCGGACAGGGCGGATTCGCACCGGGGAGCTGTTTTTT. Protein: CASSFRTGRIRTGELFF.

The V and J genes are TRBV19 and TRBJ2-7; D is uncertain. CDR3 length: 14 residues. Trimming pared 0 bases from V and 4 bases from J, leaving 10 bases between. Germline V CDR1 and CDR2: LNHDA, SQIVND (reference sequence). CDR3 residues: CASSIDLSGYEQYF. DNA of the CDR3: TGTGCCAGTAGTATAGACTTGTCGGGTTACGAGCAGTACTTC.

The V call is TRBV15, the J call TRBJ2-2, with unresolved D. The CDR3 has 14 amino acids. The V end was cut by 1 base, the J end by 1 base, with 4 bases between. The germline CDR1 and CDR2 sequences are LNHNV and YYDKDF (reference sequence). In DNA, the CDR3 is TGTGCCACCAGCAGAGGTCGGAACACCGGGGAGCTGTTTTTT. This gives the protein CATSRGRNTGELFF.

V usage is TRBV19 and J usage is TRBJ2-3; D ambiguous. Deletions cut 4 bases from V and 5 bases from J, with 16 bases between. In germline, CDR1 is LNHDA, CDR2 SQIVND (reference sequence). The CDR3 spans 15 residues. CDR3 amino acids: CASSTSGEHRDTQYF. The CDR3 nucleotides read TGTGCCAGTAGTACATCTGGAGAACACAGAGATACGCAGTATTTT.

The chain is built from TRBV6-5 and TRBJ1-5, with D possibly matching TRBD1 (6 bases). Trimming stripped 0 bases from V and 0 bases from J, with 9 bases between. CDR3 size: 16 residues. The germline gives CDR1 MNHEY, CDR2 SVGAGI. CDR3 loop: CASSYSGTLSNQPQHF. CDR3 coding DNA: TGTGCCAGCAGTTACTCGGGGACACTTAGCAATCAGCCCCAGCATTTT.

This chain uses TRBV11-1 with TRBJ2-3; TRBD1 agrees at 8 bases. After removal of 5 bases from V and 5 bases from J, the junction contained 6 bases not matched to a gene. Germline V lookup: CDR1 SGHAT, CDR2 FQDESV (reference sequence). The CDR3 runs to 14 residues. The CDR3 bases are TGTGCCAGCAGCCCCGGGACAGGACAAGATACGCAGTATTTT. It specifies CASSPGTGQDTQYF.

V usage is TRBV18 and J usage is TRBJ2-4; no clear D. Germline V CDR1 and CDR2: KGHSH, LQKENI. Trimming took 2 bases from V and 7 from J, leaving 9 bases between them. The CDR3 runs to 13 residues. CDR3 DNA sequence: TGTGCCAGCTCACCATCCTCCGACAACATTCAGTACTTC. Protein product: CASSPSSDNIQYF.